These T cell receptor beta chains were read from a single sample in a study of cytomegalovirus exposure and HLA in healthy donors. Data came from immunoSEQ multiplex PCR; TCRdb stores just in-frame clones and leaves some out. Of 150,000 or so clones detected, approximately 81% appear once; the ten largest clones hold roughly 1%. The sequenced sample consisted of PBMCs. The receptors were gathered from a man aged 25 to 45 in good health and CMV-seronegative. The CDR3 runs from the conserved cysteine through the conserved F or W. D genes are given only for firm matches. Rows give clone size only sometimes, using once, few, many, or a class for an expanded clone.

>TRBV19|TRBD1|-|TRBJ1-5|17
TGTGCCAGTAGTATAGCGGCCGGGACAGGGCCCTTGTACCCCCAGCATTTT
CASSIAAGTGPLYPQHF
>TRBV4-1|-|-|TRBJ2-3|15
TGCGCCAGCAGCCAAATGACCGGGACATCTGGTACGCAGTATTTT
CASSQMTGTSGTQYF
>TRBV28|TRBD1|-|TRBJ1-2|11
TGTGCCAGCACCGCCCAGGGGGCTCACACCTTC
CASTAQGAHTF
>TRBV7-3|TRBD2|-|TRBJ2-3|18
TGTGCCAGCAGCCCAAGCCGCAGGACTAGCGGGAGTACAGATACGCAGTATTTT
CASSPSRRTSGSTDTQYF
>TRBV6-1|TRBD2|-|TRBJ2-7|14
TGTGCCAGCAGCGTAGCGGGAGAGTACTACGAGCAGTACTTC
CASSVAGEYYEQYF
>TRBV29-1|TRBD1|-|TRBJ1-2|16
TGCAGCGTCTCCGGGACAGGGGACCTTTCTAACTATGGCTACACCTTC
CSVSGTGDLSNYGYTF
>TRBV7-2|TRBD1|-|TRBJ2-4|14
TGTGCCAGCAGCACCGGGACAGGGGCTGGCATTCAGTACTTC
CASSTGTGAGIQYF
>TRBV10-3|-|-|TRBJ1-5|14
TGTGCCATCAGTGAGTCAGGGGGCAATCAGCCCCAGCATTTT
CAISESGGNQPQHF
>TRBV4-3|-|-|TRBJ2-3|13
TGCGCCAGCAGCCAAGAAAGTCGAGTTACGCAGTATTTT
CASSQESRVTQYF
>TRBV5-1|TRBD2|-|TRBJ2-7|15
TGCGCCAGCAGTGGAGCGACTAGCGGGGGATACGAGCAGTACTTC
CASSGATSGGYEQYF
>TRBV5-4|TRBD1|-|TRBJ1-2|13
TGTGCCAGCAGCGACGGACAGGAGTATGGCTACACCTTC
CASSDGQEYGYTF
>TRBV7-8|-|-|TRBJ1-3|16
TGTGCCAGCAGTAATGGGGCGTTCAGCTCTGGAAACACCATATATTTT
CASSNGAFSSGNTIYF
>TRBV6-5|-|-|TRBJ2-2|14
TGTGCCAGCAGTTACTCACTGAACACCGGGGAGCTGTTTTTT
CASSYSLNTGELFF
>TRBV5-4|-|-|TRBJ1-3|16
TGTGCCAGCAGCTTGTCAAGTCTTAGCTCTGGAAACACCATATATTTT
CASSLSSLSSGNTIYF
>TRBV7-9|-|once|TRBJ2-5|14
TGTGCCAGCAGCTTAGCGGGCGCCCAAGAGACCCAGTACTTC
CASSLAGAQETQYF
>TRBV29-1|TRBD1|-|TRBJ1-2|14
TGCAGCGCCGATTGGGACAGGGAGTATCGGGGCTACACCTTC
CSADWDREYRGYTF
>TRBV5-6|-|-|TRBJ2-5|17
TGTGCCAGCAGCTCTACCGCCGGGGTGGCGTACCAAGAGACCCAGTACTTC
CASSSTAGVAYQETQYF
>TRBV27|-|-|TRBJ1-4|13
TGTGCCAGCAGTCAAGACAGAAATGAAAAACTGTTTTTT
CASSQDRNEKLFF
>TRBV7-8|-|-|TRBJ2-5|14
TGTGCCAGCAGCTTAGATTTCTTACAAGAGACCCAGTACTTC
CASSLDFLQETQYF
>TRBV28|TRBD1|-|TRBJ1-2|16
TGTGCCAGCAGTCCCGAACAGGGGGCAGGGAACTATGGCTACACCTTC
CASSPEQGAGNYGYTF
>TRBV10-3|TRBD2|-|TRBJ2-7|17
TGTGCCATCAGCATGAGACCGGGACTAGCGGGTTCGGACGAGCAGTACTTC
CAISMRPGLAGSDEQYF
>TRBV25-1|TRBD2|-|TRBJ2-4|17
TGTGCCAGCAGTGAATATATTAGCGGGAGGGCCCAGAACATTCAGTACTTC
CASSEYISGRAQNIQYF
>TRBV9|TRBD2|-|TRBJ2-2|15
TGTGCCAGCAGCGGAAATGTAGCGGGAGCTGGGGAGCTGTTTTTT
CASSGNVAGAGELFF
>TRBV9|TRBD2|-|TRBJ2-1|15
TGTGCCAGCAGCGCAGGACTAGCGGAGGCCCATGAGCAGTTCTTC
CASSAGLAEAHEQFF
>TRBV6-1|TRBD2|-|TRBJ2-3|18
TGTGCCAGCAGTGGGACTAGCGGGGGGTTGACTAGCACAGATACGCAGTATTTT
CASSGTSGGLTSTDTQYF
>TRBV5-1|-|-|TRBJ2-5|13
TGCGCCAGCATGCTTTCGGGGCAAGAGACCCAGTACTTC
CASMLSGQETQYF
>TRBV18|-|-|TRBJ2-7|11
TGTGCCAGCTCCGACTATTACGAGCAGTACTTC
CASSDYYEQYF
>TRBV7-3|-|-|TRBJ1-1|14
TGTGCCAGCAGCCTAGGCAGGGCGAACACTGAAGCTTTCTTT
CASSLGRANTEAFF
>TRBV6-1|-|-|TRBJ2-5|14
TGTGCCAGCAGTCTGTGGACAGAGCAAGAGACCCAGTACTTC
CASSLWTEQETQYF
>TRBV25-1|-|-|TRBJ2-1|17
TGTGCCAGCAGTGCCCTCCCCGACAGCCCCGTGGGGAATGAGCAGTTCTTC
CASSALPDSPVGNEQFF
>TRBV7-9|-|-|TRBJ2-1|13
TGTGCCAGCAGCTTAGAAAGGACAACTGAGCAGTTCTTC
CASSLERTTEQFF
>TRBV30|TRBD1|few|TRBJ1-2|14
TGTGCCACGGAACAGGGGGCGCCCAACTATGGCTACACCTTC
CATEQGAPNYGYTF
>TRBV4-1|-|-|TRBJ2-1|19
TGCGCCAGCAGCCAAGATGGCGGCGTATGGGCAGGGGAAGAAAATGAGCAGTTCTTC
CASSQDGGVWAGEENEQFF
>TRBV6-1|-|-|TRBJ2-7|14
TGTGCCAGCAGTGGCCGGGCGACAGAATACGAGCAGTACTTC
CASSGRATEYEQYF
>TRBV4-1|-|-|TRBJ1-2|13
TGCGCCAGCAGCCAAGAGAGCCGCTATGGCTACACCTTC
CASSQESRYGYTF
>TRBV16|-|-|TRBJ1-1|13
TGTGCCAGCAGCCGCTCTAGTTACACTGAAGCTTTCTTT
CASSRSSYTEAFF
>TRBV29-1|-|-|TRBJ2-7|12
TGCAGCGTTGCCAGGGGGGCCTACGAGCAGTACTTC
CSVARGAYEQYF
>TRBV5-4|-|-|TRBJ2-7|16
TGTGCCAGCAGCTCGTCCGTAACGGGCGGGGCCTACGAGCAGTACTTC
CASSSSVTGGAYEQYF
>TRBV9|-|-|TRBJ1-1|13
TGTGCCAGCAGCGTAGTGGGACACGGGCAAGCTTTCTTT
CASSVVGHGQAFF
>TRBV7-9|-|-|TRBJ2-7|13
TGTGCCAGCAGCAAAAGGGAGTTTTACGAGCAGTACTTC
CASSKREFYEQYF
>TRBV29-1|-|-|TRBJ2-3|14
TGCAGCGTTGGGGACTGGACCGACACAGATACGCAGTATTTT
CSVGDWTDTDTQYF
>TRBV6-5|-|-|TRBJ2-7|14
TGTGCCAGCACCAACGAAAGGGGTCGGTACGAGCAGTACTTC
CASTNERGRYEQYF
>TRBV5-6|-|-|TRBJ2-7|12
TGTGCCAGCAGCCCCGGAGATGGTGAGCAGTACTTC
CASSPGDGEQYF
>TRBV2|TRBD1|-|TRBJ2-2|14
TGTGCCAGCAAATGGCAGGGGGCGACCGGGGAGCTGTTTTTT
CASKWQGATGELFF
>TRBV27|-|-|TRBJ2-7|12
TGTGCCAGCAAAGGGGGGGGAGGCGAGCAGTACTTC
CASKGGGGEQYF
>TRBV7-6|-|-|TRBJ1-5|15
TGTGCCAGCAGCCAGGGGCAGGGAATCCGTCAGCCCCAGCATTTT
CASSQGQGIRQPQHF
>TRBV29-1|TRBD2|-|TRBJ2-7|14
TGCAGCGTTACGGGACTAGCGGGCCCCTACGAGCAGTACTTC
CSVTGLAGPYEQYF
>TRBV28|-|-|TRBJ1-3|15
TGTGCCAGCAGACTCGCAGGGTTAACAGGAAACACCATATATTTT
CASRLAGLTGNTIYF
>TRBV10-3|TRBD1|few|TRBJ1-5|15
TGTGCCATCAGTGGAACAGGGGGCAGCGGGCAGCCCCAGCATTTT
CAISGTGGSGQPQHF
>TRBV5-1|-|-|TRBJ2-2|13
TGCGCCAGCAGCTTAAGAGTACCCGGGGAGCTGTTTTTT
CASSLRVPGELFF